The source of this T cell receptor (beta chain) is a study of follicular helper T cells after annual influenza vaccination. Study-wide background: Across the 2013-2014, 2014-2015 and 2015-2016 vaccination seasons, some subjects were resampled. Study conclusions and caveats: ICOS+CD38+ cTfh clonality tracked population frequency, and its change tracked circulating plasmablast change.

The protocol was immunoSEQ multiplex PCR, while the TCRdb copy is restricted to in-frame clones and leaves out a portion. The data show 11,000 to 15,000 clones, 78% seen once. As for time point: 2015-2016 season, pre-vaccination. Donors with HIV/AIDS, active malignancy, immunomodulators or active illness were excluded. Blood volume per time point ranged from about 35 to 110 mL. This clone was seen only once. Its antigen is not identified. The germline V and J ends were trimmed by 5 bases and 0 bases, with 11 bases remaining between them. This CDR3 is 14 amino acids long. Looked up from germline, CDR1 is SQVTM and CDR2 is ANQGSEA.

The chain combines TRBV29-1 with TRBJ2-1; D gene unclear. This clonotype originated in an adult who received the influenza vaccine. Here the sequenced sample was CXCR5- memory CD4+ T cells sorted from blood, taken on the day of influenza vaccination. The CDR3 DNA follows: TGCAGCGTTCGCGCGGTGAGCTCCTACAATGAGCAGTTCTTC. It yields the protein CSVRAVSSYNEQFF.